Below are 23 T cell receptor beta chains sequenced from a single sample in a study of blood T cell repertoires in COVID-19. TCRdb keeps only in-frame clones here, not all; method: immunoSEQ multiplex PCR. The sample lists roughly 190,000 clones, around 80% occurring once. Sequenced input: peripheral blood. These receptors were taken from a woman between 45 and 65 years old with acute or convalescent COVID-19.

J is TRBJ1-6 and V is TRBV4-3; 11 bases are a match to TRBD1. The germline V gene has CDR1 LGHNA and CDR2 YSLEER. Trimming at V came to 7 bases and at J to 9 bases, leaving 8 bases not matched to a gene. The CDR3 extends over 15 amino acids. CDR3 loop: CASTFRTGGSSPLHF. The CDR3 DNA reads TGCGCCAGCACCTTTAGGACAGGGGGCAGTTCACCCCTCCACTTT.

The genes are TRBV6-5 and TRBJ1-2, with a tentative D call TRBD1 (5 bases). Germline CDR1 and CDR2: MNHEY and SVGAGI. Trimming removed 8 bases from V and 4 bases from J, with 20 bases in between. This CDR3 is built from 15 residues. The DNA for the CDR3 is TGTGCCAGCGCGAAAGGGGAGGGTGTGACCTATGGCTACACCTTC. It yields the protein CASAKGEGVTYGYTF.

This chain links TRBV7-9 with TRBJ1-2; no clear D gene. The CDR3 is 15 amino acids. V lost 5 bases, J lost 7 bases, and 20 bases lay in between. CDR1 is SEHNR and CDR2 is FQNEAQ in the germline V gene (reference sequence). CDR3 sequence (DNA): TGTGCCAGCAGCCCCGGGATAGGCGCGGGAGTTGGCTACACCTTC. Translating gives CASSPGIGAGVGYTF.

This chain uses TRBV5-1 with TRBJ2-2; 8 bases are a match to TRBD2. The CDR3 has 15 residues. The ends lost 0 bases at V and 5 bases at J; junction bases unmatched: 3. Looked up from germline, CDR1 is SGHRS and CDR2 is YFSETQ. CDR3 loop: CASSLDGRGTGELFF. DNA of the CDR3: TGCGCCAGCAGCTTGGACGGGAGGGGAACCGGGGAGCTGTTTTTT. Supplemented by reference TRBV5-1 and TRBJ2-2, the full variable domain reads KAGVTQTPRYLIKTRGQQVTLSCSPISGHRSVSWYQQTPGQGLQFLFEYFSETQRNKGNFPGRFSGRQFSNSRSEMNVSTLELGDSALYLCASSLDGRGTGELFFGEGSRLTVL.

The chain links TRBV10-3 to TRBJ2-1; 8 bases are a match to TRBD2. Germline V CDR1 and CDR2: ENHRY, SYGVKD. This CDR3 comprises 16 residues. V gave up 6 bases and J gave up 4 bases; unmatched junction bases: 11. CDR3 coding DNA: TGTGCCATCAGCCTAGAGATAACTAGCGGTTACAATGAGCAGTTCTTC. This sequence encodes CAISLEITSGYNEQFF.

This clone came up once. The J gene is TRBJ1-3, the V gene TRBV6-6; maybe TRBD1 (5 bases). Trimming stripped 5 bases from V and 4 bases from J, with 21 bases between. The CDR3 totals 17 residues. CDR1 MNHNY and CDR2 SVGAGI come from the germline V gene (reference sequence). CDR3 region: CASSQTGLAAKGNTIYF. The CDR3 DNA sequence: TGTGCCAGCAGTCAAACGGGACTCGCGGCGAAAGGAAACACCATATATTTT.

The J gene is TRBJ2-7, the V gene TRBV7-8; TRBD2 aligns across 10 bases. After removal of 1 base from V and 3 bases from J, the junction contained 6 bases not matched to a gene. Germline CDR1 and CDR2: SGHVS and FQNEAQ. This CDR3 comprises 16 residues. CDR3 in amino acids: CASSLVASGSVYEQYF. The CDR3 DNA reads as TGTGCCAGCAGCTTAGTAGCTAGCGGGAGCGTCTACGAGCAGTACTTC.

The chain recombines TRBV5-1 with TRBJ2-2; D is ambiguous. CDR3 length: 14 residues. With 2 bases removed from V and 8 bases from J, the gap between germline ends came to 13 bases. Germline V gene sequence: CDR1 SGHRS, CDR2 YFSETQ. The CDR3 sequence: CASSFDPLTGELFF. The CDR3 DNA reads as TGCGCCAGCAGCTTCGACCCACTAACTGGGGAGCTGTTTTTT.

V usage is TRBV7-2 and J usage is TRBJ2-5, with a possible D match to TRBD2 (6 bases). The CDR3 spans 16 residues. Trimming removed 3 bases from V and 5 bases from J, with 19 bases in between. The V gene's germline CDR1 is SGHTA and CDR2 FQGNSA. As DNA, the CDR3 is TGTGCCAGCAGCTTGTTGGGGCTAGCGCGAGGGGAGACCCAGTACTTC. Its translation: CASSLLGLARGETQYF.

The chain joins TRBV6-2 or TRBV6-3 to TRBJ1-5; no clear D. Between the trimmed V and J ends, which lost 0 bases and 5 bases, there was a span of 17 bases. The germline V gene has CDR1 MNHEY and CDR2 SVGEGT. The CDR3 covers 17 residues. Here the CDR3 reads CASSYSLWQARDQPQHF. The CDR3 nucleotides are TGTGCCAGCAGTTACTCCCTCTGGCAGGCGAGGGATCAGCCCCAGCATTTT.

The rearrangement joins TRBV9 to TRBJ2-1, with D perhaps TRBD2 (5 bases). Germline lookup yields CDR1 SGDLS and CDR2 YYNGEE. Trimming removed 4 bases from V and 4 bases from J, with 12 bases in between. The length of the CDR3 is 14 residues. Written as DNA, the CDR3 is TGTGCCAGCAGCCCTAGCATGGGTTACAATGAGCAGTTCTTC. Translated, it gives CASSPSMGYNEQFF.

This chain uses TRBV4-2 with TRBJ2-7, with TRBD1 as a possible D gene (6 bases). The CDR3 length is 13 residues. CDR1 and CDR2 from the germline V gene are LGHNA and YNFKEQ. V dropped 3 bases and J dropped 6 bases, with 12 bases sitting between them. Here the CDR3 reads CASSQGAPSEQYF. CDR3 sequence (DNA): TGTGCCAGCAGCCAGGGGGCGCCCAGCGAGCAGTACTTC.

The chain is built from TRBV18 and TRBJ2-1, with D uncertain. Trimming took off 6 bases at V and 5 bases at J, with 17 bases between the two ends. The CDR3 length is 15 residues. Germline CDR1 KGHSH, CDR2 LQKENI. The DNA for the CDR3 is TGTGCCAGCTCTCTTCGTGTCGCGGCCCACAATGAGCAGTTCTTC. It yields the protein CASSLRVAAHNEQFF.

The rearrangement links TRBV6-1 to TRBJ2-1; a weak D match, TRBD2 (6 bases). The CDR3 totals 16 residues. The V and J ends lost 4 bases and 4 bases respectively, with 17 bases between them. The germline gives CDR1 MNHNS, CDR2 SASEGT. CDR3 in amino acids: CASSVSRGKNYNEQFF. The CDR3 DNA is TGTGCCAGCAGTGTTTCTCGGGGGAAGAATTACAATGAGCAGTTCTTC.

CDR3: CASSSDRGIYEQYF. As DNA, the CDR3 is TGTGCCAGCAGTTCGGACAGGGGGATCTACGAGCAGTACTTC. The V call is TRBV28, the J call TRBJ2-7; 10 bases are a match to TRBD1. Per the germline V gene, CDR1 is MDHEN and CDR2 is SYDVKM. The CDR3 has 14 residues. Trimming took 4 bases from V and 3 from J; bases not matched to a gene: 3. The full variable domain, completed using reference TRBV28 and TRBJ2-7, is DVKVTQSSRYLVKRTGEKVFLECVQDMDHENMFWYRQDPGLGLRLIYFSYDVKMKEKGDIPEGYSVSREKKERFSLILESASTNQTSMYLCASSSDRGIYEQYFGPGTRLTVT.

The gene calls are TRBV2 and TRBJ2-5; 7 bases match TRBD1. Germline V gives CDR1 SNHLY, CDR2 FYNNEI. Germline trimming cut 6 bases from V and 5 bases from J; bases unmatched to any gene: 9. The CDR3 runs 14 residues. CDR3 region: CASRTGSLLETQYF. The CDR3 DNA is TGTGCCAGCAGGACAGGGTCCCTATTGGAGACCCAGTACTTC. The variable domain in full, with the rest retrieved from reference TRBV2 and TRBJ2-5, is EPEVTQTPSHQVTQMGQEVILRCVPISNHLYFYWYRQILGQKVEFLVSFYNNEISEKSEIFDDQFSVERPDGSNFTLKIRSTKLEDSAMYFCASRTGSLLETQYFGPGTRLLVL.

This chain links TRBV6-5 with TRBJ2-7; maybe TRBD2 (6 bases). V was trimmed by 2 bases and J by 0 bases, leaving 14 bases between them. The V gene's germline CDR1 is MNHEY and CDR2 SVGAGI. CDR3 length: 16 amino acids. The CDR3 DNA reads TGTGCCAGCAGTTACGGCGGGGCATCGAGCTCCTACGAGCAGTACTTC. Its translation is CASSYGGASSSYEQYF.

The rearrangement uses TRBV24-1 and TRBJ1-2, with a possible D match to TRBD1 (6 bases). CDR1 and CDR2 from the germline V gene are KGHDR and SFDVKD. Trimming pared 5 bases from V and 8 bases from J, leaving 14 bases between. The CDR3 extends over 13 amino acids. Here the CDR3 reads CATSGEQGRGYTF. CDR3 nucleotides: TGTGCCACCAGTGGGGAACAGGGCCGGGGCTACACCTTC.

This clone has just one count. The rearrangement joins TRBV6-5 to TRBJ1-2; TRBD1 aligns across 9 bases. The length of the CDR3 is 14 residues. V dropped 6 bases and J dropped 7; count of bases not matched to a gene: 9. Germline loops: CDR1 MNHEY, CDR2 SVGAGI. The CDR3 reads CASRPGQGPFGYTF. Written as DNA, the CDR3 is TGTGCCAGCAGGCCGGGACAGGGACCCTTTGGCTACACCTTC.

The table lists this clone with a few counts. The chain uses TRBV27 and TRBJ1-5; TRBD1 matches at 8 bases. J gave up 0 bases and V 5 bases, and 9 bases lay outside the gene matches. Germline V gene lookup returns CDR1 MNHEY and CDR2 SMNVEV (reference sequence). This CDR3 contains 17 residues. Here the CDR3 reads CASSAQGAANSNQPQHF. As DNA, the CDR3 is TGTGCCAGCAGTGCGCAGGGGGCCGCCAATAGCAATCAGCCCCAGCATTTT.

The DNA of the CDR3 is TGCGCCAGCAGCTTGCAGACTAATGAAAAACTGTTTTTT. Translated, it gives CASSLQTNEKLFF. V usage is TRBV5-1 and J usage is TRBJ1-4; no definite D call. The CDR3 totals 13 residues. The V and J ends lost 1 base and 2 bases respectively, with 3 bases between them. Germline V gives CDR1 SGHRS, CDR2 YFSETQ. The full variable domain, in which reference TRBV5-1 and TRBJ1-4 provide the parts outside the CDR3, is KAGVTQTPRYLIKTRGQQVTLSCSPISGHRSVSWYQQTPGQGLQFLFEYFSETQRNKGNFPGRFSGRQFSNSRSEMNVSTLELGDSALYLCASSLQTNEKLFFGSGTQLSVL.

This clone was recorded only once. CDR3 coding DNA: TGTGCCAGCAGTTACGGGACAGGGCGGGGAACTGAAGCTTTCTTT. Translated: CASSYGTGRGTEAFF. The chain couples TRBV6-2 or TRBV6-3 to TRBJ1-1, with 9 bases fitting TRBD1. The trim removed 2 bases at V and 5 bases at J, leaving 6 bases unmatched. The CDR3 extends over 15 amino acids. Germline V gene sequence: CDR1 MNHEY, CDR2 SVGEGT.

This sequence joins TRBV5-1 and TRBJ2-5, with D uncertain. CDR3 length equals 13 residues. The V and J ends lost 0 bases and 2 bases respectively, with 5 bases between them. Germline CDR1 and CDR2: SGHRS and YFSETQ. This CDR3 is CASSLDIQETQYF. The DNA for the CDR3 is TGCGCCAGCAGCTTGGATATTCAAGAGACCCAGTACTTC.